This TCR beta chain was sequenced for a study of OX40 agonist ivuxolimab in advanced cancers. About the investigation overall: Ivuxolimab was a fully human IgG2 agonistic monoclonal antibody targeting the costimulatory receptor OX40 (CD134). Of the 52 patients in dose escalation, around 20 had hepatocellular carcinoma, some 15 had melanoma, 9 had renal cell carcinoma and 9 had head and neck cancer. Patients were allowed to have had prior anti-PD-1, anti-PD-L1 or anti-CTLA-4 therapy, and approximately 40% of the dose-escalation patients had previously received checkpoint inhibitors. The paper describes the monotherapy dose-escalation part (N of about 54 patients) of the phase I trial of ivuxolimab. Intravenous ivuxolimab was administered to patients every 2 weeks at six dose levels: 0.01, 0.1, 0.3, 1.5, 3 and 10 mg/kg. Partial responses occurred in three dose-escalation patients: two with cutaneous melanoma and one with hepatocellular carcinoma. Peripheral TCRbeta sequencing aimed to test whether ivuxolimab altered TCR sequence diversity and caused clonal T-cell expansion. In the dose-escalation cohort, 82.7% of patients were male, and the mean age was around 60 years, with a range of 23 to 79. Broader findings and caveats from the paper: Low levels of normalized T-cell clonal expansion were also seen in some nonresponding patients. In the 0.1-3.0 mg/kg groups, partial responders were among the patients with the lowest normalized peripheral clonal expansion, particularly in CD8+ T cells. Which antigens the clonally expanded peripheral T cells were specific for was not determined. After ivuxolimab, CD8+ T cells had more expanded clones than CD4+ T cells on average. At doses of 0.1 to 3.0 mg/kg, clonal expansion of both CD4+ and CD8+ blood T cells was observed from baseline to week 6.

Genomic DNA was isolated from the sorted cells so that the TCRbeta CDR3 region could be sequenced. The immunoSEQ Assay was used for sequencing of TCRbeta CDR3 regions. Entries here come from immuneACCESS through TCRdb and include only in-frame sequences with V and J called. Some clones fail to appear in such tables; in the studies checked, an unresolved V gene covers under half of the shortfall, and the cause of the remainder is unknown. The sample table shows around 75,000 clones, and about nine tenths are seen once. Jointly, the top ten make up approximately 2.3% of the sample. In regard to this clone: The antigen this receptor binds is unknown. Nothing much larger sits one base from this clone, and base qualities are not available.

V and J are trimmed by 6 bases and 10 bases, and the gene matches miss 8 bases of the junction. Measured from the cysteine to the phenylalanine, the CDR3 is 15 residues long. Only the CDR3 region is kept as DNA, spanning 45 bases read in frame from base 1. From a lookup of the germline V gene, CDR1 and CDR2 are SNHLY and FYNNEI. Patients with autoimmune disease history or receiving systemic immunosuppression were excluded from the trial. Peripheral blood for TCR sequencing was collected from all dose cohorts at baseline, on cycle 4 day 1, and on cycle 7 day 1. The samples were drawn from a first-in-human, open-label, multicenter phase I dose-escalation trial of ivuxolimab. Adults with locally advanced or metastatic head and neck squamous cell, hepatocellular, melanoma or renal cell carcinoma were enrolled in the trial. Before TCR sequencing, CD4+ and CD8+ T cells were separately sorted from peripheral blood.

Sequencing used CD4+ or CD8+ T cells sorted from blood, obtained in a trial of the OX40 agonist ivuxolimab. The receptor was derived from an adult with an advanced solid tumor such as melanoma, head and neck, liver or kidney cancer. The sequence is built from TRBV2 and TRBJ2-1; 14 central nucleotides agree with TRBD2. CDR3 loop: CASRLGTSGSVEQFF. The DNA sequence is TGTGCCAGCAGACTCGGGACTAGCGGGAGCGTGGAGCAGTTCTTC.